The 15 T cell receptor beta chains listed next were all sequenced from one sample in a study of blood T cell repertoires in COVID-19. Using immunoSEQ multiplex PCR, the repertoire was profiled, and TCRdb retains in-frame clones only, with some absent. The top ten clones hold 10% to 15% of a sample with 98,000 or so clones, around 84% of them seen once. Sequencing was carried out using peripheral blood. The receptor set was obtained from an older woman in a cohort sampled during active or convalescent COVID-19.

There are a few counts of this clone. A read error may account for a junction end that differs from germline. This chain links TRBV7-7 with TRBJ1-1, with D possibly TRBD1 on 6 matching bases. This CDR3 spans 15 amino acids. Germline V CDR1 and CDR2: SSHAT, FNYEAQ (reference sequence). CDR3 loop: CASSLFAGSGTEAFF. The CDR3 DNA is TGTGCTAGCAGCTTGTTCGCCGGGTCAGGGACAGAAGCTTTCTTT.

The chain joins TRBV7-9 to TRBJ1-2; D perhaps matches TRBD1 (6 bases). The CDR3 has 14 amino acids. CDR1 is SEHNR and CDR2 is FQNEAQ in the germline V gene (reference sequence). The ends were cut back, 3 bases at V and 1 base at J, with 9 bases in the middle. The CDR3 DNA reads TGTGCCAGCAGCTTCCCGACAGGTAACTATGGCTACACCTTC. The encoded protein is CASSFPTGNYGYTF.

The V gene is TRBV5-1, the J gene TRBJ2-3; 9 bases agree with TRBD2. Germline V gives CDR1 SGHRS, CDR2 YFSETQ. The CDR3 has 15 residues. J lost 0 bases, V lost 4 bases, and 3 bases had no gene match. The CDR3 DNA reads as TGCGCCAGCAGCCTGCGGGGGGGAAGCACAGATACGCAGTATTTT. Its protein product is CASSLRGGSTDTQYF.

This chain joins TRBV4-1 and TRBJ2-5; TRBD2 matches 8 bases. The V and J ends lost 0 bases and 4 bases, in that order; junction bases with no gene match: 7. This CDR3 contains 16 residues. Per the germline V gene, CDR1 is MGHRA and CDR2 is YSYEKL. CDR3 residues: CASSQEEAGARETQYF. CDR3 in DNA: TGCGCCAGCAGCCAAGAAGAAGCGGGGGCCCGAGAGACCCAGTACTTC.

This clone was recorded a few times. This chain connects TRBV5-1 to TRBJ1-2; 8 bases align to TRBD1. The germline V gene has CDR1 SGHRS and CDR2 YFSETQ. Trimming took 4 bases from V and 5 from J; bases not matched to a gene: 7. The CDR3 contains 14 residues. The CDR3 spells CASSTGQAEYGYTF. The CDR3 nucleotides are TGCGCCAGCAGCACGGGACAGGCTGAGTATGGCTACACCTTC. Variable domain in full (rest from reference TRBV5-1 and TRBJ1-2): KAGVTQTPRYLIKTRGQQVTLSCSPISGHRSVSWYQQTPGQGLQFLFEYFSETQRNKGNFPGRFSGRQFSNSRSEMNVSTLELGDSALYLCASSTGQAEYGYTFGSGTRLTVV.

This clone was found a few times. The V and J genes are TRBV5-4 and TRBJ2-2; 11 bases align to TRBD1. The germline V gene has CDR1 SGHNT and CDR2 YYREEE (reference sequence). The junction had 3 bases not matched to a gene; V was cut back by 4 bases and J by 7 bases. There are 14 residues in the CDR3. In nucleotides, the CDR3 is TGTGCCAGCAGCATGGGACAGGGGGTCGGGGAGCTGTTTTTT. Its translation: CASSMGQGVGELFF.

The rearrangement joins TRBV24-1 to TRBJ2-7, with D uncertain. The germline V and J ends were trimmed by 6 bases and 4 bases, with 18 bases remaining between them. The CDR3 contains 15 residues. Germline V gives CDR1 KGHDR, CDR2 SFDVKD. In nucleotides, the CDR3 is TGTGCCACCAGTCCCATATCGTCCTTGGAGTACGAGCAGTACTTC. Its protein is CATSPISSLEYEQYF.

The genes are TRBV12-5 and TRBJ1-2; D gene uncertain. CDR1 is LGHNT, CDR2 FRNRAP, per germline. The length of the CDR3 is 14 residues. V was trimmed by 6 bases and J by 6 bases, leaving 17 bases between them. CDR3 amino acids: CASGPWGGSNGYTF. In DNA form, the CDR3 reads TGTGCTAGTGGCCCCTGGGGAGGGAGTAATGGCTACACCTTC.

V gene TRBV6-2 or TRBV6-3 combines with J gene TRBJ1-5, with a weak D call TRBD1 (6 bases). V was cut by 7 bases and J by 0 bases, with 19 bases left in between. CDR3 length: 17 residues. Per the germline V gene, CDR1 is MNHEY and CDR2 is SVGEGT. The CDR3 DNA is TGTGCCAGCACCCCAGGGGACTCCGGTTATAGCAATCAGCCCCAGCATTTT. Translated: CASTPGDSGYSNQPQHF.

This clone was observed a few times. V usage is TRBV6-2 or TRBV6-3 and J usage is TRBJ1-4; TRBD1 agrees at 9 bases. Germline-derived CDR1 and CDR2 are MNHEY and SVGEGT. The CDR3 covers 20 residues. The V segment lost 0 bases and the J segment 2 bases; nucleotides outside the gene matches: 13. The CDR3 nucleotides read TGTGCCAGCAGTTACTCAATTCAGAACAGGGGGCGCGCGACTAATGAAAAACTGTTTTTT. It translates to CASSYSIQNRGRATNEKLFF.

The chain is built from TRBV5-5 and TRBJ1-6, with TRBD1 matching over 10 bases. V shed 3 bases, J shed 7 bases, and the junction held 1 base outside the gene matches. The germline gives CDR1 SGHKS, CDR2 YYEKEE (reference sequence). The CDR3 consists of 14 residues. The CDR3 loop is CASSSDRGNSPLHF. In DNA, the CDR3 is TGTGCCAGCAGCTCGGACAGGGGGAATTCACCCCTCCACTTT.

This clone was seen once. V usage is TRBV18 and J usage is TRBJ2-1, with 7 bases aligning to TRBD1. The CDR3 contains 15 residues. CDR1 KGHSH and CDR2 LQKENI come from the germline V gene. V lost 2 bases to trimming and J lost 10 bases; unmatched junction nucleotides: 11. The CDR3 is CASSPKVTGSTEQFF. CDR3 in DNA: TGTGCCAGCTCACCAAAAGTGACAGGGTCGACCGAGCAGTTCTTC.

The chain joins TRBV7-9 to TRBJ2-1; TRBD2 agrees at 7 bases. The germline CDR1 and CDR2 sequences are SEHNR and FQNEAQ (reference sequence). The CDR3 is 17 amino acids. With 5 bases clipped from V and 1 base from J, the junction kept 11 bases outside the gene matches. The CDR3 DNA follows: TGTGCCAGCAGCGGATACCGATCGGGGGGTTCCTACAATGAGCAGTTCTTC. This gives the protein CASSGYRSGGSYNEQFF. Full variable domain (rest looked up from reference TRBV7-9 and TRBJ2-1): DTGVSQNPRHKITKRGQNVTFRCDPISEHNRLYWYRQTLGQGPEFLTYFQNEAQLEKSRLLSDRFSAERPKGSFSTLEIQRTEQGDSAMYLCASSGYRSGGSYNEQFFGPGTRLTVL.

DNA of the CDR3: TGTGCCAGCAGCCTACTGTCCGGACAGACCTACGAGCAGTACTTC. Translation: CASSLLSGQTYEQYF. The chain employs TRBV7-2 and TRBJ2-7, with a possible D match to TRBD1 (6 bases). This CDR3 comprises 15 residues. V lost 5 bases and J 2 bases, leaving 16 bases between the germline ends. Germline V gene data show CDR1 as SGHTA and CDR2 as FQGNSA.

This chain joins TRBV19 and TRBJ2-1, with 11 bases matching TRBD2. The CDR3 is made up of 15 amino acids. Germline CDR1 LNHDA, CDR2 SQIVND (reference sequence). The trim removed 5 bases at V and 6 bases at J, leaving 6 bases unmatched. The CDR3 protein is CASSPIAGGLNEQFF. The CDR3 nucleotides are TGTGCCAGTAGTCCGATAGCGGGGGGGCTCAATGAGCAGTTCTTC.